This TCR beta chain comes out of a study of blood T cell repertoires in COVID-19. Study as a whole: The samples span acute and convalescent COVID-19 from the United States, Italy and Spain. T cells, B-cell-depleted T cells, or PBMCs provided the cDNA or gDNA that served as material.

This clone showed up just once. Clinical history reported by participants formed the basis on which cohorts were assigned. V shed 7 bases and J shed 2 bases, with 14 bases lying between them. The CDR3 consists of 14 residues. The germline gives CDR1 MNHEY, CDR2 SVGAGI. Some clones are missing from TCRdb's copy, which holds only in-frame ones; the method was immunoSEQ multiplex PCR. The table includes roughly 180,000 clones, around 86% detected once. Sequencing was carried out using PBMCs or T cells enriched from blood (not recorded which). The receptor was derived from a woman between 25 and 40 years old who had recovered from COVID-19. This sequence joins TRBV6-5 and TRBJ2-5, with a weak D call TRBD2 (5 bases). The CDR3 sequence: CASTFIGGQETQYF. For the CDR3, the DNA is TGTGCCAGCACGTTTATCGGAGGACAAGAGACCCAGTACTTC.